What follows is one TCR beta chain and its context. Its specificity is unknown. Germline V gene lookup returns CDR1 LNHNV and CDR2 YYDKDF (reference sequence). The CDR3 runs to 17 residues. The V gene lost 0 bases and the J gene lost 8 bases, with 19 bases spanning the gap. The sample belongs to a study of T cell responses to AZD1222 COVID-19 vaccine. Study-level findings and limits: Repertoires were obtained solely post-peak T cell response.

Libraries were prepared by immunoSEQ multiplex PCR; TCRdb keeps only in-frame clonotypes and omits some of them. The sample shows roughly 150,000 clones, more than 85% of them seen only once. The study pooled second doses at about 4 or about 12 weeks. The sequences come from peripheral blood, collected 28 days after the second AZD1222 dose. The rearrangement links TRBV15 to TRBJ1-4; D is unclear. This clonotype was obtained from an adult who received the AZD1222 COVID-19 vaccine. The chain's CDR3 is CATSRDPQLQWEEKLFF. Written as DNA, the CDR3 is TGTGCCACCAGCAGAGATCCCCAGCTTCAATGGGAGGAAAAACTGTTTTTT.